The rows below give T cell receptor beta chains drawn from one sample of a study of patients and donors after allogeneic stem cell transplantation. TCRdb reanalysed the RT-PCR reads using MiXCR and keeps one entry per CDR3 protein. The sample records roughly 180,000 distinct CDR3 sequences, 41% being singletons. Sequencing used blood, either unsorted or a sorted T cell fraction (not recorded which). All receptors come from a human donor who was either an allogeneic HSCT recipient or a stem cell or donor lymphocyte infusion donor (not recorded which). It is not recorded whose cells these are; they may come from a transplant donor. CDR3s include the opening cysteine and the closing phenylalanine or tryptophan. D genes are given only for firm matches. Only part of the rows carry a size: once, few, many, or a class if the clone is expanded.

>TRBJ1-1|NA|TRBV7-9|NA
CASSPSGGLGTEAFF
TGTGCCAGCAGCCCGTCCGGGGGGCTGGGCACTGAAGCTTTCTTT
>TRBJ1-5|NA|TRBV6-1|NA
CASREGGQPQHF
TGTGCCAGCAGAGAGGGTGGTCAGCCCCAGCATTTT
>TRBJ2-7|many|TRBV5-1|NA
CASSELAGSYEQYF
TGCGCCAGCAGCGAATTAGCCGGCTCCTACGAGCAGTACTTC
>TRBJ2-7|NA|TRBV10-3|TRBD2
CAISEVHTTSRFSYEQYF
TGTGCCATCAGTGAAGTACACACGACTAGCCGATTCTCCTACGAGCAGTACTTC
>TRBJ2-3|NA|TRBV24-1|TRBD1
CATSASGQGTDTQYF
TGTGCCACCAGTGCCTCGGGACAGGGCACAGATACGCAGTATTTT
>TRBJ1-5|NA|TRBV30|NA
CAWSVRGLNQPQHF
TGTGCCTGGAGTGTACGGGGGCTCAATCAGCCCCAGCATTTT
>TRBJ2-3|NA|TRBV28|TRBD2
CASRKPGRTRGTQYF
TGTGCCAGCAGGAAACCGGGACGGACTAGGGGTACGCAGTATTTT
>TRBJ2-7|few|TRBV5-1|NA
CASSLLHLGPGYEQYF
TGCGCCAGCAGCTTGCTTCACCTGGGCCCTGGCTACGAGCAGTACTTC
>TRBJ2-7|NA|TRBV27|TRBD2
CASTPSGGTYEQYF
TGTGCCAGCACTCCTAGCGGGGGGACCTACGAGCAGTACTTC
>TRBJ2-1|NA|TRBV15|TRBD2
CATSREAGGNNEQFF
TGTGCCACCAGCAGAGAAGCGGGAGGAAACAATGAGCAGTTCTTC
>TRBJ2-7|few|TRBV4-2|NA
CASSQVRVPYEQYF
TGTGCCAGCAGCCAAGTAAGGGTCCCCTACGAGCAGTACTTC
>TRBJ1-6|NA|TRBV20-1|NA
CSARDPYVAYNSPLHF
TGCAGTGCTAGAGATCCCTACGTAGCCTATAATTCACCCCTCCACTTT
>TRBJ1-2|NA|TRBV5-8|NA
CASSLMSSEQGSWYGYTF
TGTGCCAGCAGCTTGATGAGTTCCGAGCAGGGGTCCTGGTATGGCTACACCTTC
>TRBJ2-7|few|TRBV28|NA
CASSLLGVEEQYF
TGTGCCAGCAGTTTGCTCGGAGTTGAGGAGCAGTACTTC
>TRBJ2-3|NA|TRBV7-9|NA
CASSLAAPDTQYF
TGTGCCAGCAGCTTAGCGGCTCCAGATACGCAGTATTTT
>TRBJ2-7|few|TRBV15|NA
CATSRLGEHTHEQYF
TGTGCCACCAGCAGATTAGGGGAGCATACCCACGAGCAGTACTTC
>TRBJ2-1|few|TRBV6-5|TRBD2
CASSYSRTSGYNEQFF
TGTGCCAGCAGTTACTCCCGGACTAGCGGCTACAATGAGCAGTTCTTC
>TRBJ2-1|few|TRBV4-3|NA
CASSQERRSNEQFF
TGCGCCAGCAGCCAAGAACGGCGGAGCAATGAGCAGTTCTTC
>TRBJ1-6|NA|TRBV7-2|NA
CASTPLARASPLHF
TGTGCCAGCACCCCACTTGCCAGGGCCTCACCCCTCCACTTT
>TRBJ1-1|few|TRBV7-2|NA
CASSARRQVNTEAFF
TGTGCCAGCAGCGCCAGGAGGCAGGTGAACACTGAAGCTTTCTTT
>TRBJ1-4|NA|TRBV7-9|NA
CASSPYDSPEKLFF
TGTGCCAGCAGCCCATACGACAGTCCTGAAAAACTGTTTTTT
>TRBJ1-2|few|TRBV6-5|NA
CASSYPLGRGTNYVYTF
TGTGCCAGCAGTTACCCCTTGGGCAGGGGCACTAACTATGTCTACACCTTC
>TRBJ2-1|NA|TRBV4-2|TRBD2
CASSQTGTSAYNEQFF
TGTGCCAGCAGCCAGACCGGGACTAGCGCCTACAATGAGCAGTTCTTC
>TRBJ1-2|NA|TRBV27|TRBD1
CASSSPRQGYGYTF
TGTGCCAGCAGTTCCCCGCGACAGGGTTATGGCTACACCTTC
>TRBJ2-3|NA|TRBV6-6|NA
CASSSREPYTDTQYF
TGTGCCAGCAGTTCACGGGAGCCCTACACAGATACGCAGTATTTT
>TRBJ1-5|NA|TRBV30|NA
CAWSARGAWQPQHF
TGTGCCTGGAGTGCCAGGGGCGCTTGGCAGCCCCAGCATTTT
>TRBJ1-4|NA|TRBV29-1|NA
CSVVPSNEKLFF
TGCAGCGTTGTCCCCAGTAATGAAAAACTGTTTTTT
>TRBJ2-2|few|TRBV5-1|NA
CASSLTGNTGELFF
TGTGCCAGCAGTTTAACTGGGAACACCGGGGAGCTGTTTTTT
>TRBJ2-1|NA|TRBV12-3/TRBV12-4|TRBD2
CASSLELAGGNYNEQFF
TGTGCCAGCAGTTTAGAGCTAGCGGGGGGGAACTACAATGAGCAGTTCTTC
>TRBJ1-1|NA|TRBV5-1|NA
CASSPLTGPLGAFF
TGCGCCAGCAGCCCACTTACAGGGCCTCTTGGAGCTTTCTTT
>TRBJ1-2|NA|TRBV27|NA
CASSSRRQANYGYTF
TGTGCCAGCAGTTCGAGGCGACAGGCTAACTATGGCTACACCTTC
>TRBJ1-1|few|TRBV18|NA
CASSQGLDTEAFF
TGTGCCAGCTCACAAGGTTTGGACACTGAAGCTTTCTTT
>TRBJ2-2|NA|TRBV2|TRBD2
CASSPSRLAANTGELFF
TGTGCCAGCAGTCCATCCCGACTAGCGGCGAACACCGGGGAGCTGTTTTTT
>TRBJ2-3|few|TRBV25-1|NA
CASSGWRERTDTQYF
TGTGCCAGCAGTGGGTGGCGGGAACGCACAGATACGCAGTATTTT
>TRBJ2-3|NA|TRBV4-1|TRBD2
CASSQATAGGSTDTQYF
TGCGCCAGCAGCCAAGCTACAGCGGGAGGGAGCACAGATACGCAGTATTTT
>TRBJ2-5|few|TRBV4-2|TRBD2
CASSQGELAGEETQYF
TGTGCCAGCAGCCAAGGGGAACTAGCGGGGGAAGAGACCCAGTACTTC
>TRBJ1-4|NA|TRBV6-6|NA
CASSYFHNGNEKLFF
TGTGCCAGCAGTTACTTTCACAATGGTAATGAAAAACTGTTTTTT
>TRBJ2-5|NA|TRBV7-8|TRBD1
CASSLGDSQETQYF
TGTGCCAGCAGCTTAGGGGACAGCCAAGAGACCCAGTACTTC
>TRBJ1-6|NA|TRBV7-9|NA
CASSSNEGRGNSPLHF
TGTGCCAGCAGCTCCAACGAGGGCCGGGGGAATTCACCCCTCCACTTT
>TRBJ2-7|NA|TRBV6-5|TRBD2
CASSYRLAGAIEQYF
TGTGCCAGCAGTTACCGACTAGCGGGAGCAATCGAGCAGTACTTC
>TRBJ2-1|NA|TRBV29-1|NA
CSVSGRVGYNEQFF
TGCAGCGTGTCCGGGAGAGTGGGTTACAATGAGCAGTTCTTC
>TRBJ1-2|few|TRBV27|TRBD1
CASRIQGGAGLGYTF
TGTGCCAGCAGAATTCAAGGGGGCGCGGGTTTAGGCTACACCTTC
>TRBJ2-1|NA|TRBV20-1|NA
CSARDRVGHYNEQFF
TGCAGTGCTAGAGATAGGGTGGGCCACTACAATGAGCAGTTCTTC
>TRBJ1-4|NA|TRBV20-1|NA
CSARGPTNEKLFF
TGCAGTGCTAGGGGTCCGACTAATGAAAAACTGTTTTTT
>TRBJ2-7|NA|TRBV5-1|NA
CASSLAAGTLMPYEQYF
TGCGCCAGCAGCTTGGCCGCAGGGACCTTAATGCCCTACGAGCAGTACTTC
>TRBJ1-2|NA|TRBV5-1|NA
CASRGPHTLRGYNYGYTF
TGCGCCAGCCGGGGCCCGCACACCTTAAGGGGCTACAACTATGGCTACACCTTC
>TRBJ1-5|few|TRBV7-8|NA
CASSSPDQPQHF
TGTGCCAGCAGCTCTCCCGATCAGCCCCAGCATTTT
>TRBJ1-5|NA|TRBV3-1|NA
CASSQDRDQPQHF
TGTGCCAGCAGCCAAGATCGGGATCAGCCCCAGCATTTT
>TRBJ1-1|few|TRBV10-3|TRBD1
CAISEEGALFTEAFF
TGTGCCATCAGTGAGGAGGGGGCCCTTTTCACTGAAGCTTTCTTT
>TRBJ2-5|few|TRBV28|NA
CASSLVWNSGNPSMETQYF
TGTGCCAGCAGTTTGGTCTGGAATAGCGGAAACCCGAGTATGGAGACCCAGTACTTC
>TRBJ2-1|NA|TRBV5-5|TRBD2
CASSLGLAGSYNEQFF
TGTGCCAGCAGCTTGGGACTAGCGGGATCCTACAATGAGCAGTTCTTC
>TRBJ2-6|NA|TRBV15|TRBD1
CATSSPGQRPSGANVLTF
TGTGCCACCAGCAGTCCGGGACAGAGACCTTCTGGGGCCAACGTCCTGACTTTC
>TRBJ2-2|NA|TRBV12-3/TRBV12-4|TRBD2
CASSPRSSGRLIGELFF
TGTGCCAGCAGCCCCCGGAGTAGCGGGAGGCTGATCGGGGAGCTGTTTTTT